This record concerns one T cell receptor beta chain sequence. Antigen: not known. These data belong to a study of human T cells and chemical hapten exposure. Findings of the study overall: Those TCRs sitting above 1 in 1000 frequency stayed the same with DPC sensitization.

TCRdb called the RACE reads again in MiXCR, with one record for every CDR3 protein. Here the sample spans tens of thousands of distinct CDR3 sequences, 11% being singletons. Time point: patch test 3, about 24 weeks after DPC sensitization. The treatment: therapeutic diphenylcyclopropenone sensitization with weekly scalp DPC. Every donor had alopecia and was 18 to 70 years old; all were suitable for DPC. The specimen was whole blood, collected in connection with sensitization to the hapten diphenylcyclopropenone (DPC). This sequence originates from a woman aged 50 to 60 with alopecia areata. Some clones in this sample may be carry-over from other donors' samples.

CDR3 sequence reads: CASSATGGTRAFF. CDR3 DNA sequence: TGTGCCAGCAGCGCGACAGGGGGGACTAGAGCTTTCTTT. This rearrangement joins TRBV12-3 or TRBV12-4 to TRBJ1-1; 9 nucleotides align to TRBD1. V lost 6 bases to trimming and J lost 10 bases; unmatched junction nucleotides: 9. This CDR3 has 13 amino acids.